Described below is a single T cell receptor beta chain sequence and its context. Its cognate antigen is unknown. The sample is drawn from a study of beta chain features in type 1 diabetes. Study outcomes and limitations: Sequencing used cDNA, and cells with high TCR expression could therefore be over-represented. Shortening of TCRB CDR3s, moderate but significant, appeared in all four CD4+ subsets of Type 1 diabetes patients.

A heparinised blood draw that averaged around 0.12 L was obtained once from each donor. Reverse transcription of all isolated RNA meant that expressed TCRB transcripts were sequenced. The data were produced by immunoSEQ multiplex PCR, yet TCRdb's version contains in-frame clones alone and is incomplete. Of hundreds of thousands of clones in the sample, around an eighth were seen once. Sequencing was performed on naive CD4+ T cells from blood. The origin of this receptor is a man aged 18 to 29 with type 1 diabetes.

The CDR3 reads CSGRVNTEAFF. The CDR3 DNA reads as TGCAGCGGCCGGGTGAACACTGAAGCTTTCTTT. J is TRBJ1-1 and V is TRBV29-1; D remains ambiguous. The CDR3 length is 11 residues. From germline, CDR1 is SQVTM and CDR2 ANQGSEA. Trimming removed 7 bases from V and 0 bases from J, with 6 bases in between.